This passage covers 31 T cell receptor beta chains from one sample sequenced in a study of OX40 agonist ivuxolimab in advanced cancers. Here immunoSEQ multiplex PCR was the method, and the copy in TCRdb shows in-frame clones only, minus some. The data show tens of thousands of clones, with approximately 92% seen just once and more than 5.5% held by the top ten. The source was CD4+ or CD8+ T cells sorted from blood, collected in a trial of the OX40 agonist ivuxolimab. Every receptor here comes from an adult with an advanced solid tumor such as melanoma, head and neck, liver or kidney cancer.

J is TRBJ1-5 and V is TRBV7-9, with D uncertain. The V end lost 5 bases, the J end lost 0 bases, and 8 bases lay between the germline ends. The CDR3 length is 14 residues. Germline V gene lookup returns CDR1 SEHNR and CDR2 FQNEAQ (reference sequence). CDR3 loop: CASSVEASNQPQHF. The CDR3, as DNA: TGTGCCAGCAGCGTAGAGGCTAGCAATCAGCCCCAGCATTTT.

The CDR3 DNA follows: TGTGCCAGCAGCTTAATTGCGGGGTCCGGGGCCAACGTCCTGACTTTC. Protein: CASSLIAGSGANVLTF. This sequence joins TRBV7-3 and TRBJ2-6, with D perhaps matching TRBD2 (6 bases). Germline CDR1 SGHTA, CDR2 FQGTGA. V was clipped by 1 base and J by 4 bases, with 11 bases between them. The CDR3 consists of 16 residues.

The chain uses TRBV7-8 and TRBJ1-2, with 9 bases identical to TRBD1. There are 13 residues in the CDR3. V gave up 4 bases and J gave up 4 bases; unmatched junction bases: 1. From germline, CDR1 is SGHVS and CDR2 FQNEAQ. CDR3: CASSWGQGYGYTF. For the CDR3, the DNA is TGTGCCAGCAGCTGGGGACAGGGCTATGGCTACACCTTC.

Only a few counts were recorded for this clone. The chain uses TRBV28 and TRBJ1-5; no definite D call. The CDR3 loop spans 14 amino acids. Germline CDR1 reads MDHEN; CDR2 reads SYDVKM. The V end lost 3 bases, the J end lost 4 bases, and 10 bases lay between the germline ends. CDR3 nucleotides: TGTGCCAGCAGTTTCCCCAGCGGGAATCAGCCCCAGCATTTT. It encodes CASSFPSGNQPQHF.

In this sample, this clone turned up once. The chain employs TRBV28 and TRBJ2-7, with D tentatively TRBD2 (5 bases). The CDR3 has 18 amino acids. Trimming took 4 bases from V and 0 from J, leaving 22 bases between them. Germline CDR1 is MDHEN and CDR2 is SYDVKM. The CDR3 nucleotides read TGTGCCAGCAGTTCCCCAGCAGATATAGCGTCAAGCTCCTACGAGCAGTACTTC. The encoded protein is CASSSPADIASSSYEQYF.

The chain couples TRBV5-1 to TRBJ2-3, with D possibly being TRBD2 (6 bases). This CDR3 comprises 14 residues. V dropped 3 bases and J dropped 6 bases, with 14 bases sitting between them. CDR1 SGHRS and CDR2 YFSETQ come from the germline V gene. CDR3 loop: CASSSLGSGDTQYF. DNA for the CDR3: TGCGCCAGCAGCTCTCTAGGGAGCGGGGATACGCAGTATTTT.

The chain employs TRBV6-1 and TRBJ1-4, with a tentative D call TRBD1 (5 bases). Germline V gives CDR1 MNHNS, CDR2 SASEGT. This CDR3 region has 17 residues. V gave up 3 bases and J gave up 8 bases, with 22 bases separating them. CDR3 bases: TGTGCCAGCAGTGAGGGGGGGGTGGGTCCCACTTCCGAAAAACTGTTTTTT. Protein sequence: CASSEGGVGPTSEKLFF.

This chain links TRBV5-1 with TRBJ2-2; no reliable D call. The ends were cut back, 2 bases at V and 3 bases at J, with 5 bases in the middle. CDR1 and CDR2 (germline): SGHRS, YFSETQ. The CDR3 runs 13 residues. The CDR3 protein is CASSFSDTGELFF. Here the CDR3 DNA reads TGCGCCAGCAGCTTTTCCGACACCGGGGAGCTGTTTTTT.

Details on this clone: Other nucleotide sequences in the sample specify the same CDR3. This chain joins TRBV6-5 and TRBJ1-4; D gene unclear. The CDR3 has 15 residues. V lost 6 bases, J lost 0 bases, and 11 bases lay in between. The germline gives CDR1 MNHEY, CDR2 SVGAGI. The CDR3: CASRSRVATNEKLFF. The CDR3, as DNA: TGTGCCAGCAGAAGCCGAGTAGCAACTAATGAAAAACTGTTTTTT.

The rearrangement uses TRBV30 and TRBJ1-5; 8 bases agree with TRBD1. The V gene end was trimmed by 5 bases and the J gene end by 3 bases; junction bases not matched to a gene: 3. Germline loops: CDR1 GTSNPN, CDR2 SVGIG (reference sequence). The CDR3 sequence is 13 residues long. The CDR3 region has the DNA TGTGCCTGGGGGACAGGTCACAATCAGCCCCAGCATTTT. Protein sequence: CAWGTGHNQPQHF.

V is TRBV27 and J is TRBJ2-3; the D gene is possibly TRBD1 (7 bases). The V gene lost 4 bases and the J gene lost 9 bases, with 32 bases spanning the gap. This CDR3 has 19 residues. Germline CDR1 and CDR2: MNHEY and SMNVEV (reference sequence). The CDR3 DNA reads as TGTGCCAGCAGTTCGCCTGACAGGGCGCAGCGGAGGGGTGGGTGGACGCAGTATTTT. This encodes CASSSPDRAQRRGGWTQYF.

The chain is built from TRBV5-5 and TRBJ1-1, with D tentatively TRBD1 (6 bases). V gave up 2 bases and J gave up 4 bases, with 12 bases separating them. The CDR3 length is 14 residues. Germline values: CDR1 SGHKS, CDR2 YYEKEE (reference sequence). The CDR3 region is CASSFGQLGTEAFF. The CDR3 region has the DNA TGTGCCAGCAGCTTTGGACAGTTGGGCACTGAAGCTTTCTTT.

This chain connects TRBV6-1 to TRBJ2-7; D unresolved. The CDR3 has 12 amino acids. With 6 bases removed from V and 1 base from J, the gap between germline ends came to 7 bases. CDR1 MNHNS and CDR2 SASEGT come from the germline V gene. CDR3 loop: CASRGLSYEQYF. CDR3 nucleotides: TGTGCCAGCAGAGGGCTTTCCTACGAGCAGTACTTC.

CDR3 in amino acids: CASSITGQGSYGYTF. In DNA form, the CDR3 reads TGTGCCAGCAGCATTACGGGACAGGGTAGCTATGGCTACACCTTC. The chain has TRBV25-1 and TRBJ1-2; 9 bases map to TRBD1. CDR1 and CDR2 (germline): MGHDK, SYGVNS. This CDR3 contains 15 residues. The junction had 9 bases not matched to a gene; V was cut back by 6 bases and J by 4 bases.

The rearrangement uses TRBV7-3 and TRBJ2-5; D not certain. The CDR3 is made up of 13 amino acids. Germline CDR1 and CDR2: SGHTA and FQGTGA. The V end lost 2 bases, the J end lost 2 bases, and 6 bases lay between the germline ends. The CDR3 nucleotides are TGTGCCAGCAGCTTATTTGGGCAAGAGACCCAGTACTTC. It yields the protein CASSLFGQETQYF.

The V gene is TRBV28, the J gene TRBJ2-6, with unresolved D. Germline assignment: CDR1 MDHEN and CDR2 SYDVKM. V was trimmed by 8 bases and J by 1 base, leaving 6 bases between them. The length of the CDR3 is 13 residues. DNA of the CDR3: TGTGCCAGCGGGCCATCTGGGGCCAACGTCCTGACTTTC. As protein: CASGPSGANVLTF.

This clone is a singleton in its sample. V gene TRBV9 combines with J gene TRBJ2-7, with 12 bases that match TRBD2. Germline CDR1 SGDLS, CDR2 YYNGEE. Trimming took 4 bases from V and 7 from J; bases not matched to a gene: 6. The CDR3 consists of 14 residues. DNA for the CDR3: TGTGCCAGCAGCTATGGACTAGCGGGATGGGAGCAGTACTTC. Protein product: CASSYGLAGWEQYF.

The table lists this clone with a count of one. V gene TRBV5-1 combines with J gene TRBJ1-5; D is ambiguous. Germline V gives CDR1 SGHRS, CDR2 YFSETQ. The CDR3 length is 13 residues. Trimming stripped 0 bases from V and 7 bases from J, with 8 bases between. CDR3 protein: CASSLDSRQPQHF. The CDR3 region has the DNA TGCGCCAGCAGCTTGGACTCCAGGCAGCCCCAGCATTTT.

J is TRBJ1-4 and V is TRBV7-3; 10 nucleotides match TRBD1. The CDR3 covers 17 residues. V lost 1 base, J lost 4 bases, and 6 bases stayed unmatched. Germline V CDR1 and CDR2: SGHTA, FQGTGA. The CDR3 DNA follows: TGTGCCAGCAGCTTAAAAAACCGGGACAGGGGTAATGAAAAACTGTTTTTT. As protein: CASSLKNRDRGNEKLFF.

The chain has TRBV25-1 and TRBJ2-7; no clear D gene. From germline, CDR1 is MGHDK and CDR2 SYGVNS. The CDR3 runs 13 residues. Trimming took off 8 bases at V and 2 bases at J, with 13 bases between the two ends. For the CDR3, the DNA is TGTGCCAGCCGAGGCGACCCAGCCTACGAGCAGTACTTC. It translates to CASRGDPAYEQYF.

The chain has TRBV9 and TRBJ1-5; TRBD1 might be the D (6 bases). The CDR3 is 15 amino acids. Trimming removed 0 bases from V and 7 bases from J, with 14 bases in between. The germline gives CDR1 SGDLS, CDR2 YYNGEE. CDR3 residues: CASSVDGTSYQPQHF. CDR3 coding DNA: TGTGCCAGCAGCGTAGACGGGACATCCTACCAGCCCCAGCATTTT.

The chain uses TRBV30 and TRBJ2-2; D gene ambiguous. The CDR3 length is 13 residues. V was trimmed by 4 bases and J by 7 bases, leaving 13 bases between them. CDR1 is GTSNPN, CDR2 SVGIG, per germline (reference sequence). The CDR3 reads CAWNRFVGGELFF. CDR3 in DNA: TGTGCCTGGAATAGGTTTGTCGGCGGGGAGCTGTTTTTT.

CDR3 residues: CASSQLQGTGEQYF. CDR3 sequence (DNA): TGTGCCAGCAGTCAGTTACAGGGGACTGGGGAGCAGTACTTC. The rearrangement links TRBV27 to TRBJ2-7, with D perhaps TRBD1 (7 bases). The CDR3 loop spans 14 amino acids. Germline CDR1 MNHEY, CDR2 SMNVEV (reference sequence). Trimming cost V 5 bases and J 7 bases, with 18 bases left between them.

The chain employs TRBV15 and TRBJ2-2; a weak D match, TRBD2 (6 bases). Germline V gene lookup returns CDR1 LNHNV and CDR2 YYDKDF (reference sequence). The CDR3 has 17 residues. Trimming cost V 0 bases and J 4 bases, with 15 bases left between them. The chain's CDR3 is CATSRDSVSSVTGELFF. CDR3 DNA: TGTGCCACCAGCAGAGATAGCGTCTCTAGCGTCACCGGGGAGCTGTTTTTT.

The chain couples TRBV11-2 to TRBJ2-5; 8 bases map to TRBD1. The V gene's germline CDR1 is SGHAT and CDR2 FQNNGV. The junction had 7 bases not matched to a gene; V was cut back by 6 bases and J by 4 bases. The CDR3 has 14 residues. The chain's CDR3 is CASRPTTGGETQYF. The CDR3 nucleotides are TGTGCCAGCAGACCCACTACAGGGGGAGAGACCCAGTACTTC.

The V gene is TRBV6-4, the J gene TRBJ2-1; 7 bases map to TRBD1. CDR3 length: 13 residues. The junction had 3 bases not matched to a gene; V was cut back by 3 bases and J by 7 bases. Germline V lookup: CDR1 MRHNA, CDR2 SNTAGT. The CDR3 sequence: CASSEGRGNEQFF. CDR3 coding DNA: TGTGCCAGCAGTGAAGGCAGGGGGAATGAGCAGTTCTTC.

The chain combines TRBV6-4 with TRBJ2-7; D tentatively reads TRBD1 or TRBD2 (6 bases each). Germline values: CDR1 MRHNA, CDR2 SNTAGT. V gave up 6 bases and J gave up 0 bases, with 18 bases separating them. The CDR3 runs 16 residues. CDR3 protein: CASSDQTGDNSYEQYF. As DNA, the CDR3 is TGTGCCAGCAGCGACCAAACGGGGGACAACTCCTACGAGCAGTACTTC.

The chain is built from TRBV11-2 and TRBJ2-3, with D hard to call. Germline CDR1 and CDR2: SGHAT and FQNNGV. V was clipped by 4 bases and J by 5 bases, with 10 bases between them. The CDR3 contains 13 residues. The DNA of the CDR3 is TGTGCCAGCAGCTACGGCCTCAAAGATACGCAGTATTTT. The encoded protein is CASSYGLKDTQYF.

The CDR3 region has the DNA TGTGCCAGCAGGACCCTAGGGGTAGAGACCCAGTACTTC. Its protein product is CASRTLGVETQYF. This chain joins TRBV27 and TRBJ2-5; D may be TRBD1 (5 bases). Per the germline V gene, CDR1 is MNHEY and CDR2 is SMNVEV (reference sequence). Trimming took off 6 bases at V and 4 bases at J, with 12 bases between the two ends. The CDR3 sequence is 13 residues long.

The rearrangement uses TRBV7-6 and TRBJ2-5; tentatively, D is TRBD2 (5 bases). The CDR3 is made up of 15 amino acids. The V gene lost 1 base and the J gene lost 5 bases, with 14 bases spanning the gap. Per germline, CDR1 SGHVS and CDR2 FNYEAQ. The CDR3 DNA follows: TGTGCCAGCAGCTTAGGGAGGAGAGTTGAGGAGACCCAGTACTTC. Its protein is CASSLGRRVEETQYF.

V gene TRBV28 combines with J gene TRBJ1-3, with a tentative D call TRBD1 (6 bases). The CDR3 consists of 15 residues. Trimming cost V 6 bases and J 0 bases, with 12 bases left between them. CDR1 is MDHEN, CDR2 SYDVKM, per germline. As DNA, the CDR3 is TGTGCCAGCAGCCCTACAGGGTACTCTGGAAACACCATATATTTT. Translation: CASSPTGYSGNTIYF. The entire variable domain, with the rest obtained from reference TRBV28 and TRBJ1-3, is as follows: DVKVTQSSRYLVKRTGEKVFLECVQDMDHENMFWYRQDPGLGLRLIYFSYDVKMKEKGDIPEGYSVSREKKERFSLILESASTNQTSMYLCASSPTGYSGNTIYFGEGSWLTVV.